This record concerns one T cell receptor beta chain sequence. The antigen remains unidentified. The data originate from a study of identical twins. Study-level results: Researchers reported excess low generation probability among twin-shared out-of-frame alpha sequences.

CDR1 is LGHDT and CDR2 is YNNKEL in the germline V gene (reference sequence). J gave up 8 bases and V 4 bases, and 7 bases lay outside the gene matches. The CDR3 loop spans 16 amino acids. Template switching added a universal primer site, and cDNA bore unique molecular identifiers. Via MiXCR, TCRdb re-called the 5' RACE reads, giving one row per CDR3 protein. The data show 280,000 or so distinct CDR3 sequences, more than 6.5% seen once. This sample was also put to use in a study of yellow fever vaccine responses in identical twins.

The specimen was memory (CD45RO+) T cells sorted from blood. This sequence originates from a woman under 30 in good health. The rearrangement links TRBV3-1 to TRBJ2-1; TRBD2 matches 14 bases. This chain's CDR3 is CASSPGTSGRRHEQFF. DNA for the CDR3: TGTGCCAGCAGCCCGGGGACTAGCGGGAGACGTCATGAGCAGTTCTTC.